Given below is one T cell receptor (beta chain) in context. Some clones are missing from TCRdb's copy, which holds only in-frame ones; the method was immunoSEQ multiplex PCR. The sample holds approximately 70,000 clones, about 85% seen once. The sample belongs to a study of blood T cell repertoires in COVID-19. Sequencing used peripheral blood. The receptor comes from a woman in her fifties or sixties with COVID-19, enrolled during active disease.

The CDR3 DNA reads as TGTGCCACCAGCAGCACTAGCGGGAGGTCCAATGAGCAGTTCTTC. Amino acids: CATSSTSGRSNEQFF. The genes are TRBV15 and TRBJ2-1; 12 bases agree with TRBD2. This CDR3 spans 15 amino acids. The junction had 3 bases not matched to a gene; V was cut back by 3 bases and J by 6 bases. Looked up from germline, CDR1 is LNHNV and CDR2 is YYDKDF (reference sequence).